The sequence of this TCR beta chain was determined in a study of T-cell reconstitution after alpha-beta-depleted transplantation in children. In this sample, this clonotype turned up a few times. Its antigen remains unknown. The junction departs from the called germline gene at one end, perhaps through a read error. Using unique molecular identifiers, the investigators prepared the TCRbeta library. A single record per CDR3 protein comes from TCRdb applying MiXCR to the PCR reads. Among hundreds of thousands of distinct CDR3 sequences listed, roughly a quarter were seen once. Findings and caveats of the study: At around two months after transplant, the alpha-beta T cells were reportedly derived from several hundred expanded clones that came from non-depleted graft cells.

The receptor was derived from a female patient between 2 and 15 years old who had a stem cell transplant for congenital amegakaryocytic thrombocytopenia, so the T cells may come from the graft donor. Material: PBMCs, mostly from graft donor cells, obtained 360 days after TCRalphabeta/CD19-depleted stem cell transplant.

The CDR3 region has the DNA TGCAGTGCTCGAGAGTTGGTTGGGCCCCAGCATTTT. Its translation: CSARELVGPQHF. V and J are TRBV20-1 and TRBJ1-5; D not resolved. Germline CDR1 DFQATT, CDR2 SNEGSKA (reference sequence). This CDR3 comprises 12 residues.